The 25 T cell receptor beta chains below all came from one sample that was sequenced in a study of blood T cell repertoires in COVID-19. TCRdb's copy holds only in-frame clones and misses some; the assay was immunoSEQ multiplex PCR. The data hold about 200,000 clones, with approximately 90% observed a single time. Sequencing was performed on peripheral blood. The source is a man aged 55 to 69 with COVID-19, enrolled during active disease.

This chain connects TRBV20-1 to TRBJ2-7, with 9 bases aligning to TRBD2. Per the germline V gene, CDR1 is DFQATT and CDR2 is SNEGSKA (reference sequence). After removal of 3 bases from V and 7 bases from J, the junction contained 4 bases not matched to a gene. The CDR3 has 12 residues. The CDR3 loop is CSASGGGVEQYF. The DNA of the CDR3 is TGCAGTGCTAGTGGCGGGGGGGTTGAGCAGTACTTC.

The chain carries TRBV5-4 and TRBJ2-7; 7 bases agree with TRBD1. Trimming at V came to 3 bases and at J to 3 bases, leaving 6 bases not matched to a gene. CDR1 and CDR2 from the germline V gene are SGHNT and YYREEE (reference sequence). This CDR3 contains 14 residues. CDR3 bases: TGTGCCAGCAGCTCTCCCGGGACAGTCTACGAGCAGTACTTC. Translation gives CASSSPGTVYEQYF.

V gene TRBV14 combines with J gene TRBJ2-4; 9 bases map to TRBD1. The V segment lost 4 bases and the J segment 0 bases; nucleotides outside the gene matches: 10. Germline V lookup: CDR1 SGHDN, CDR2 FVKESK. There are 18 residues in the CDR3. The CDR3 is CASSLSTGGWAAKNIQYF. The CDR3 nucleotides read TGTGCCAGCAGCCTCTCGACAGGGGGGTGGGCAGCCAAAAACATTCAGTACTTC.

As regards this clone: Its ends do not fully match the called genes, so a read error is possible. Written as DNA, the CDR3 is TGTGCCAGCACCTTACGAGGGGCCAGGGGGTTCAATGAAAAACTGTTTTTT. Encoded protein: CASTLRGARGFNEKLFF. This rearrangement joins TRBV7-9 to TRBJ1-4; 7 nucleotides line up with TRBD1. Per germline, CDR1 SEHNR and CDR2 FQNEAQ (reference sequence). This CDR3 has 17 residues.

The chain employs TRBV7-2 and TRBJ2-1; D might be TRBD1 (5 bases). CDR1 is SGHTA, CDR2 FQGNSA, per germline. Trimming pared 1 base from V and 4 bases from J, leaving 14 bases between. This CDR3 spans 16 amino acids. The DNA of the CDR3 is TGTGCCAGCAGCTTAGAAGGGGCAGTGTCATACAATGAGCAGTTCTTC. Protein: CASSLEGAVSYNEQFF.

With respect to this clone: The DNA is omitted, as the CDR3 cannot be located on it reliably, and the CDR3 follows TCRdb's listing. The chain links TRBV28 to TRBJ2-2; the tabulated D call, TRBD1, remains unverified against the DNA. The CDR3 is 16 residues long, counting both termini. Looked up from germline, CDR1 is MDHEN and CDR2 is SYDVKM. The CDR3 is CASRPDRVGTPGSCFF.

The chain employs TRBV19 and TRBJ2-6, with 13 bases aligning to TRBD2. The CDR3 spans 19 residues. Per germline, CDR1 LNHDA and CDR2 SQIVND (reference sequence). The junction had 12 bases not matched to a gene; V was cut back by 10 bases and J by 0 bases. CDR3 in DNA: TGTGCCATCACCCCCGGACTAGCGGGAGCACGCTCTGGGGCCAACGTCCTGACTTTC. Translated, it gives CAITPGLAGARSGANVLTF. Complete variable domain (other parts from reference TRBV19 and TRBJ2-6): DGGITQSPKYLFRKEGQNVTLSCEQNLNHDAMYWYRQDPGQGLRLIYYSQIVNDFQKGDIAEGYSVSREKKESFPLTVTSAQKNPTAFYLCAITPGLAGARSGANVLTFGAGSRLTVL.

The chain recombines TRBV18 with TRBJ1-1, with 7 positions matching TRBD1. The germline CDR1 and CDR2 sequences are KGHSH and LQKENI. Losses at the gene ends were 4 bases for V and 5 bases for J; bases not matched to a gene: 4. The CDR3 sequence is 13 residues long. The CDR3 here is CASSLDRETEAFF. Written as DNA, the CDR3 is TGTGCCAGCTCACTAGACAGGGAAACTGAAGCTTTCTTT.

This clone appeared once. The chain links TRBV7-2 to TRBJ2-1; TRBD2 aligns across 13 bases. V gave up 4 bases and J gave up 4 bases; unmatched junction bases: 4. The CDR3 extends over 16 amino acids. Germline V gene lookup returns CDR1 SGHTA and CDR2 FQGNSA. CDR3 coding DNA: TGTGCCAGCAGCTACCAACTAGCGGGGGGGTACAATGAGCAGTTCTTC. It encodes CASSYQLAGGYNEQFF.

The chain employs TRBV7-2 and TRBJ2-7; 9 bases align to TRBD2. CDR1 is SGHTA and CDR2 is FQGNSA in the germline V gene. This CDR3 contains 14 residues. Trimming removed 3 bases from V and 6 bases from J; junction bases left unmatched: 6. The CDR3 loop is CASSFLGGRVEQYF. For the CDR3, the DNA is TGTGCCAGCAGCTTTTTAGGCGGGAGGGTCGAGCAGTACTTC.

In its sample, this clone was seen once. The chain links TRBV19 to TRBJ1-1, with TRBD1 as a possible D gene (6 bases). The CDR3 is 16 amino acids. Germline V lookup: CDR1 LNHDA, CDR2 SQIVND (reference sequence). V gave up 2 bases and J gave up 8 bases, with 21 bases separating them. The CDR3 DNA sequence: TGTGCCAGTAGTATACGTACTGGGGCAGGGAGGGGGGAAGCTTTCTTT. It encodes CASSIRTGAGRGEAFF.

DNA of the CDR3: TGTGCCAGCAGCCAACAGGATCGAAATGGGGAGCTGTTTTTT. This sequence encodes CASSQQDRNGELFF. This chain links TRBV3-1 (or the pseudogene TRBV3-2) with TRBJ2-2; unclear D gene. The CDR3 sequence is 14 residues long. Deletions cut 2 bases from V and 8 bases from J, with 12 bases between. Germline CDR1 is LGHDT and CDR2 is YNNKEL (reference sequence).

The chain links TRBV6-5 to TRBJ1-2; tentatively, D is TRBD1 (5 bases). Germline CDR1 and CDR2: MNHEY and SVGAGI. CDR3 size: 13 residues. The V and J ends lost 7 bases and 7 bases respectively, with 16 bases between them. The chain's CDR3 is CASTLGGVGGYTF. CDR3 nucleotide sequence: TGTGCCAGCACCCTTGGGGGGGTTGGTGGCTACACCTTC.

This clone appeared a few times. CDR3 sequence (DNA): TGCGCCAGCAGCTTGGAACAGATACGGTACCCCTACGAGCAGTACTTC. It yields the protein CASSLEQIRYPYEQYF. V gene TRBV5-1 combines with J gene TRBJ2-7; D is ambiguous. V gave up 0 bases and J gave up 2 bases, with 15 bases separating them. From germline, CDR1 is SGHRS and CDR2 YFSETQ. The CDR3 runs 16 residues.

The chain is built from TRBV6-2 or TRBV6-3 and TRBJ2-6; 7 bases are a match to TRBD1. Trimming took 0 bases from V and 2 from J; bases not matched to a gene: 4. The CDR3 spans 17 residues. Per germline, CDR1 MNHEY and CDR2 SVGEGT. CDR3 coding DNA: TGTGCCAGCAGTTACTCGACAGGGCTGGCTGGGGCCAACGTCCTGACTTTC. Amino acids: CASSYSTGLAGANVLTF.

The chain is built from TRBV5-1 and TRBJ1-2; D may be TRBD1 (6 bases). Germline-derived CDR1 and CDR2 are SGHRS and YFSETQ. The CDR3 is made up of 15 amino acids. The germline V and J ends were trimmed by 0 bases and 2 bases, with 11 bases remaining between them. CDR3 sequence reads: CASSLGAGVNYGYTF. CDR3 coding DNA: TGCGCCAGCAGCTTGGGGGCAGGGGTCAACTATGGCTACACCTTC.

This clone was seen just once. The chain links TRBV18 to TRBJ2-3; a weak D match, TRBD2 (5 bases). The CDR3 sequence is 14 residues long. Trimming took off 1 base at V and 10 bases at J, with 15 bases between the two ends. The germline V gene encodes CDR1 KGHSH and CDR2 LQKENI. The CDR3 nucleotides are TGTGCCAGCTCACCACAGTTTGACGGAGGTTCGCAGTATTTT. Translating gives CASSPQFDGGSQYF.

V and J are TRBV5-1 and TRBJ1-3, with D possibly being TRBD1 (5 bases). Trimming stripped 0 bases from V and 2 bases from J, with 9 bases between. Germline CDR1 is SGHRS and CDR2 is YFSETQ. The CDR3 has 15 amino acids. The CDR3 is CASSLVGRAGNTIYF. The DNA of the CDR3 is TGCGCCAGCAGCTTGGTCGGCAGGGCTGGAAACACCATATATTTT.

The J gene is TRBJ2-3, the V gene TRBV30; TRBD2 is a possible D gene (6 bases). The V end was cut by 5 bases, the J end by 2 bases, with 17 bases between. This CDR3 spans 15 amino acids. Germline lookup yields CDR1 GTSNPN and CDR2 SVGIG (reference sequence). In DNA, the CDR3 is TGTGCCTGGGCTTCCGGGACTCTACACACAGATACGCAGTATTTT. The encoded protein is CAWASGTLHTDTQYF.

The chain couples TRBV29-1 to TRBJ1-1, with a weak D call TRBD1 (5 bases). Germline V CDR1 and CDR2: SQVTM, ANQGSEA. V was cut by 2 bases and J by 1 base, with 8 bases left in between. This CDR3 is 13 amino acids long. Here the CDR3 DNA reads TGCAGCGTTGAACACAGGAGGAACACTGAAGCTTTCTTT. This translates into CSVEHRRNTEAFF.

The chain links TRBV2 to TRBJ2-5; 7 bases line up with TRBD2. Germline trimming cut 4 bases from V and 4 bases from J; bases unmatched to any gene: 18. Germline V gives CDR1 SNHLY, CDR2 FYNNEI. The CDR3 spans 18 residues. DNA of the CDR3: TGTGCCAGCAGTGGAGGTAGGGCTCTCTTCGGGGGGAGAGAGACCCAGTACTTC. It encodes CASSGGRALFGGRETQYF.

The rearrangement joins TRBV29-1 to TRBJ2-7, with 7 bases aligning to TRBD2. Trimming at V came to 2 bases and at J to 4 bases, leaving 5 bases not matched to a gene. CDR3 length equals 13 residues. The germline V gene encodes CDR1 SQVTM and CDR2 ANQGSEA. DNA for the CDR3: TGCAGCGTTGAATTGGGAGGGTTATACGAGCAGTACTTC. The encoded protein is CSVELGGLYEQYF.

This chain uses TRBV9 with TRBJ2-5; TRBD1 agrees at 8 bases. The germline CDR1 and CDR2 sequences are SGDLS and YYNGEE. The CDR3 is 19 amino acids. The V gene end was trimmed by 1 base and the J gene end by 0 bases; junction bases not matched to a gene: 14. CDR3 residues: CASSVTVGRTGQYQETQYF. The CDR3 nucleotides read TGTGCCAGCAGCGTAACGGTCGGGCGGACAGGGCAGTACCAAGAGACCCAGTACTTC. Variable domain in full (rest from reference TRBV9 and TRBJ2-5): DSGVTQTPKHLITATGQRVTLRCSPRSGDLSVYWYQQSLDQGLQFLIQYYNGEERAKGNILERFSAQQFPDLHSELNLSSLELGDSALYFCASSVTVGRTGQYQETQYFGPGTRLLVL.

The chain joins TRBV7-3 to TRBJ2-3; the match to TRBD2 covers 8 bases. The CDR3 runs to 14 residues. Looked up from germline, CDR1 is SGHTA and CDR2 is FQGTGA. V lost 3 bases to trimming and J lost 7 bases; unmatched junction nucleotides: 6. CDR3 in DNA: TGTGCCAGCAGCTTTTCTAGCGGGTCGCATACGCAGTATTTT. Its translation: CASSFSSGSHTQYF.

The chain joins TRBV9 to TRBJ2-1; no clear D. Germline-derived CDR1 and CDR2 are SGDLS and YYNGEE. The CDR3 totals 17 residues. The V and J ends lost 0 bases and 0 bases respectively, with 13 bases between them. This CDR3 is CASSVVPTGSSYNEQFF. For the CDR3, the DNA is TGTGCCAGCAGCGTAGTGCCCACGGGTAGCTCCTACAATGAGCAGTTCTTC.